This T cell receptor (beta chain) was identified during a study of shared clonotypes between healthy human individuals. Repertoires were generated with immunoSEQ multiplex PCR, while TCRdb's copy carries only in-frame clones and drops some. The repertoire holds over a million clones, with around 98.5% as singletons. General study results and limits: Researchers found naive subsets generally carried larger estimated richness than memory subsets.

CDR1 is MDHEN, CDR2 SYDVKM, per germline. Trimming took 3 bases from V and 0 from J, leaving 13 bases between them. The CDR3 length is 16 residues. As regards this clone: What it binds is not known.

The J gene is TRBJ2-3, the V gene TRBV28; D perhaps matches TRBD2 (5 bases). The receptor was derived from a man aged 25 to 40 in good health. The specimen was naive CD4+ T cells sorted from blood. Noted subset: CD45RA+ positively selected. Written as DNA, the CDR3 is TGTGCCAGCAGTTTCGGGAAGGGTCTTAGCACAGATACGCAGTATTTT. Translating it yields CASSFGKGLSTDTQYF.